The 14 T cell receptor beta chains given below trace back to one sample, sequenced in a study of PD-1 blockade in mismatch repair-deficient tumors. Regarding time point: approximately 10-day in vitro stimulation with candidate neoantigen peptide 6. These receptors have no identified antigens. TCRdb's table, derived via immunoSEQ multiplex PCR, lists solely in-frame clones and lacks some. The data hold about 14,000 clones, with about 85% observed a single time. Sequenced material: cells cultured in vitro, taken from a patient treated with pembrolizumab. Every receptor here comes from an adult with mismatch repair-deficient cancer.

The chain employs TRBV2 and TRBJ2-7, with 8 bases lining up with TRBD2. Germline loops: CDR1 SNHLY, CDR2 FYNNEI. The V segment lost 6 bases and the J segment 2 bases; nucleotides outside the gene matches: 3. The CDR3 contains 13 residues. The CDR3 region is CASRGTSTYEQYF. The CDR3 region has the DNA TGTGCCAGCAGGGGGACTAGTACCTACGAGCAGTACTTC.

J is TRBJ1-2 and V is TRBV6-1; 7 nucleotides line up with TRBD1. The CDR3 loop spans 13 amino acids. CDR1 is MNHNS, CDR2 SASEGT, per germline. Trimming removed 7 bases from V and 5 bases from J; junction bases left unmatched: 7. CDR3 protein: CASTNRGGYGYTF. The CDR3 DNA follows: TGTGCCAGCACTAACAGGGGTGGTTATGGCTACACCTTC.

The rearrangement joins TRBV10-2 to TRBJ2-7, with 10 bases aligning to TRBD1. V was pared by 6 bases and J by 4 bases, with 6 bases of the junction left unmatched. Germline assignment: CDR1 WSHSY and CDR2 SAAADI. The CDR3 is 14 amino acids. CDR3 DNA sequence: TGCGCCAGCAGAGGACAGGGGGTTACTTACGAGCAGTACTTC. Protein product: CASRGQGVTYEQYF.

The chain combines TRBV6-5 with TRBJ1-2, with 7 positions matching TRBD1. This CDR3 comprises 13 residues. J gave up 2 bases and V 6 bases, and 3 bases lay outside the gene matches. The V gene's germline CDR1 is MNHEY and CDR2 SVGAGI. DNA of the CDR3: TGTGCCAGCAGACCGGGACAGAACTATGGCTACACCTTC. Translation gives CASRPGQNYGYTF.

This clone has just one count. DNA for the CDR3: TGTGCCAGCAGCCCAGGGGTCAGACCTAACTATGGCTACACCTTC. It specifies CASSPGVRPNYGYTF. The chain has TRBV13 and TRBJ1-2, with D possibly being TRBD1 (6 bases). This CDR3 is built from 15 residues. Between the trimmed V and J ends, which lost 5 bases and 0 bases, there was a span of 13 bases. CDR1 is PRHDT and CDR2 is FYEKMQ in the germline V gene (reference sequence).

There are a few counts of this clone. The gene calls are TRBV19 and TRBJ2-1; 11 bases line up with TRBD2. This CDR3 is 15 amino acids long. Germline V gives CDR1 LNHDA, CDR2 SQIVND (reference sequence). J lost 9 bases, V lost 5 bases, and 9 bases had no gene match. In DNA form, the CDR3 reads TGTGCCAGTAGTCGTACTAGCGGGAGATGGGGTGAGCAGTTCTTC. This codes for CASSRTSGRWGEQFF.

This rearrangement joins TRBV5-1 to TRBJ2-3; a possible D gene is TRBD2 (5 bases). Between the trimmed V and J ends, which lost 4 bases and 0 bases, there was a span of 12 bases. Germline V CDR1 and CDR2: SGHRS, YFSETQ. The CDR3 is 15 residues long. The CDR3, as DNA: TGCGCCAGCAGCATCGTGGGAGTAAGCACAGATACGCAGTATTTT. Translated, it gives CASSIVGVSTDTQYF.

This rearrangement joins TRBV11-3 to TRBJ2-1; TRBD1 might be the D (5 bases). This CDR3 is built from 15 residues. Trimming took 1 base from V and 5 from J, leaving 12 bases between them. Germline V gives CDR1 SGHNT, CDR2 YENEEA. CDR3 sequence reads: CASSLGTKGHNEQFF. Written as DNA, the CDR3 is TGTGCCAGCAGCTTAGGGACAAAGGGGCACAATGAGCAGTTCTTC.

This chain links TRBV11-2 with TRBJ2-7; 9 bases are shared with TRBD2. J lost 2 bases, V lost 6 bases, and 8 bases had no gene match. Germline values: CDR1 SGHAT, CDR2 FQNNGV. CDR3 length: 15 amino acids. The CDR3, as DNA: TGTGCCAGCAGACTCTCCGGGACTAGCACCTACGAGCAGTACTTC. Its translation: CASRLSGTSTYEQYF.

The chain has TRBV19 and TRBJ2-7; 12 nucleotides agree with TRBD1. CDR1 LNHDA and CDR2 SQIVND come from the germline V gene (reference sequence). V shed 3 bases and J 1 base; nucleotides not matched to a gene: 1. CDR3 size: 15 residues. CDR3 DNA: TGTGCCAGTAGTATGGGACAGGGGGCTTCCTACGAGCAGTACTTC. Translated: CASSMGQGASYEQYF.

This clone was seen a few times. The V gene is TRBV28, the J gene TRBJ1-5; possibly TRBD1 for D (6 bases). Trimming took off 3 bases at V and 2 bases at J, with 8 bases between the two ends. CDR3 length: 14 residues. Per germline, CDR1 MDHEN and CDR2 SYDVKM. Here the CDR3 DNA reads TGTGCCAGCAGTTTTGCAGGGGGCAATCAGCCCCAGCATTTT. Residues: CASSFAGGNQPQHF.

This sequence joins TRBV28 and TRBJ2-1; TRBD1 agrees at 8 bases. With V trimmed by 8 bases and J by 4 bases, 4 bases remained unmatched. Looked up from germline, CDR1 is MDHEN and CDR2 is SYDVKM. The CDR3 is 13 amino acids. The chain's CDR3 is CASEGTGYNEQFF. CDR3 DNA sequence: TGTGCCAGCGAAGGGACAGGTTACAATGAGCAGTTCTTC.

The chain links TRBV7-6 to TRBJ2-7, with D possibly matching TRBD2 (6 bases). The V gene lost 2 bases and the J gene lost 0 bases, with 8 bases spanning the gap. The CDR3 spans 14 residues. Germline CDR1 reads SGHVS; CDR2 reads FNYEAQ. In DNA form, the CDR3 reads TGTGCCAGCAGCTTACACGGGAGCTCCTACGAGCAGTACTTC. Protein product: CASSLHGSSYEQYF.

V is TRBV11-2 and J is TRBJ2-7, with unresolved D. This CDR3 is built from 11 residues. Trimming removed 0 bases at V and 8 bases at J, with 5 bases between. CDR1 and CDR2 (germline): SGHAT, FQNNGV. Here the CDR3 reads CASSLDFKQYF. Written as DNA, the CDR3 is TGTGCCAGCAGCTTAGACTTTAAGCAGTACTTC.